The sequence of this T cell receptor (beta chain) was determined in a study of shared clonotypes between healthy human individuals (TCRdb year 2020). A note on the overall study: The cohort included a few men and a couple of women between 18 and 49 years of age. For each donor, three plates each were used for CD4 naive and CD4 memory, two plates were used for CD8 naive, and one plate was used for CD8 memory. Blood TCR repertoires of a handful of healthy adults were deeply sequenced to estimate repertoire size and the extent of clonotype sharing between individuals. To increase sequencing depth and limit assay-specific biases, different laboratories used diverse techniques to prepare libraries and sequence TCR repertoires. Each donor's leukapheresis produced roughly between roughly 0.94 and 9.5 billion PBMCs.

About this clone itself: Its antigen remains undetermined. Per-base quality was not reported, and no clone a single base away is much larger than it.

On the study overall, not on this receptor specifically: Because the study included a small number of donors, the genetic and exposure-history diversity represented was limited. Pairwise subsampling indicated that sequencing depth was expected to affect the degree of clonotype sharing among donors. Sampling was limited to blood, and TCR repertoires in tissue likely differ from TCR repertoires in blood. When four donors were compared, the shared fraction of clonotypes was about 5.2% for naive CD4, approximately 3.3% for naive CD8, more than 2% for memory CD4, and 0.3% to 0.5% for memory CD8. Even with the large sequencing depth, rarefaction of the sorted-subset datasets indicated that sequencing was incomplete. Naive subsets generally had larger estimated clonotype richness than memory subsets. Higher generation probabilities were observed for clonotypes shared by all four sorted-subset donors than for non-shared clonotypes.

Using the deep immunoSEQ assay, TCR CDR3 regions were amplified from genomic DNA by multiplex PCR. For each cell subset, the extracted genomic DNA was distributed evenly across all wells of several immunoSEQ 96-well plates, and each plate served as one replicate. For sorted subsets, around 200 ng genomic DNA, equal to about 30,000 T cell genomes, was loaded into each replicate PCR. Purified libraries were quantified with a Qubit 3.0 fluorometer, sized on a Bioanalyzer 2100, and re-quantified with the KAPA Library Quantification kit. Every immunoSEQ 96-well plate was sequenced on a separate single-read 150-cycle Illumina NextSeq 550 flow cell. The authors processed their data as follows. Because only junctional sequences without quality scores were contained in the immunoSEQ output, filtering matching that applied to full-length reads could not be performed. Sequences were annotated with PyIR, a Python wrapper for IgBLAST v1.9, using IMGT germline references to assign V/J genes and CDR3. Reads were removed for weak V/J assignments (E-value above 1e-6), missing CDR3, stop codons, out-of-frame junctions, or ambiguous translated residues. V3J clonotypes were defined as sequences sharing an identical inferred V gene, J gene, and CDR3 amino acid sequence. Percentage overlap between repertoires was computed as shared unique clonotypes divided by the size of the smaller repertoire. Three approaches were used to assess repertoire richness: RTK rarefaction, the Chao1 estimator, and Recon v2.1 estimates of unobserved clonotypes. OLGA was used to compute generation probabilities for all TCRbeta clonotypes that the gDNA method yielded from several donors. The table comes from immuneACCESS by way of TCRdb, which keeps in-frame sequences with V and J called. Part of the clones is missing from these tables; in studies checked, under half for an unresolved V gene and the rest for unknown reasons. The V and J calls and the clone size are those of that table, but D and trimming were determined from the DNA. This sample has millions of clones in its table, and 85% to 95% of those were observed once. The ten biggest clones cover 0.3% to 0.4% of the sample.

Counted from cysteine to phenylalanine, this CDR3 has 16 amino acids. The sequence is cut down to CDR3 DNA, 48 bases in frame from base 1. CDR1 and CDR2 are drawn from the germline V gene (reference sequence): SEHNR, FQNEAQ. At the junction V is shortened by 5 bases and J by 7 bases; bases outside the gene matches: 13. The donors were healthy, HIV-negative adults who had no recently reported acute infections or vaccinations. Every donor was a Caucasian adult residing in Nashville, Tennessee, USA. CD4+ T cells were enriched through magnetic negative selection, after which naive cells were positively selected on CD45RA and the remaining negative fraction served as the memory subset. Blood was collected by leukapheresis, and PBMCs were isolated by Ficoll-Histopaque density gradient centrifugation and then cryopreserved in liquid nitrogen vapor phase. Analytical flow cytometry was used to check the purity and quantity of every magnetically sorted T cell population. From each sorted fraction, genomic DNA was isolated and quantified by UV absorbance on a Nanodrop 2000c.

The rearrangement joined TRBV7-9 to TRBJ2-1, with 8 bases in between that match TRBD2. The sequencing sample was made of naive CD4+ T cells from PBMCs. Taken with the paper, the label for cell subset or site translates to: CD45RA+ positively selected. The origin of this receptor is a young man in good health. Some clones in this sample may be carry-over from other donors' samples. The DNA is TGTGCCAGCAGCGACCCCCCGGCGGGAGGACGGAATGAGCAGTTCTTC. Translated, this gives CASSDPPAGGRNEQFF.